These T cell receptor beta chains were read from a single sample in a study of blood T cell repertoires in COVID-19. Method: immunoSEQ multiplex PCR; TCRdb's copy keeps in-frame clones and lacks some. The sample contains around 250,000 clones, roughly 83% of which appear only once. Specimen: PBMCs or T cells enriched from blood (not recorded which). The source of these receptors is a woman aged 50 to 60 who had recovered from COVID-19. Both conserved end residues are part of each CDR3. A clone size is listed for some rows: how often the clone was seen (once, few, many), or a class if it is expanded.

size	J	length	V	CDR3
-	TRBJ2-2	15	TRBV6-4	CASSESGGNTGELFF
-	TRBJ2-4	17	TRBV30	CAGKLAGALTAKNIQYF
few	TRBJ1-2	13	TRBV2	CASRLGQDYGYTF
-	TRBJ2-1	16	TRBV29-1	CSVEGFGVAGGVEQFF
once	TRBJ2-3	18	TRBV15	CATSRVPSGRAVTDTQYF
-	TRBJ2-7	15	TRBV5-5	CASSLGTSGVYEQYF
-	TRBJ2-6	15	TRBV4-3	CASSQAGFGANVLTF
-	TRBJ2-1	16	TRBV6-1	CASSARTSGRASEQFF
-	TRBJ2-1	12	TRBV13	CASRGGAFEQFF
-	TRBJ1-2	15	TRBV19	CASTLSGQGAEGYTF
once	TRBJ2-7	18	TRBV6-2/TRBV6-3	CASSWDRGRLRTNSEQYF
-	TRBJ1-1	14	TRBV21-1	CASSRRYGYTEAFF
-	TRBJ2-3	17	TRBV5-1	CASSLGSVGLAGDTQYF
-	TRBJ1-6	17	TRBV5-4	CASSLATGPPGNSPLHF
-	TRBJ1-2	13	TRBV12-3/TRBV12-4	CASTYGTGYGYTF
-	TRBJ2-5	14	TRBV10-3	CAIRPPGNQETQYF
-	TRBJ1-4	16	TRBV7-3	CASSPTGGMLGEKLFF
few	TRBJ2-2	15	TRBV28	CASSLGGTGTGELFF
-	TRBJ1-2	15	TRBV7-9	CASSLESYRVNGYTF
-	TRBJ2-1	13	TRBV7-6	CASSSRLDNEQFF
-	TRBJ2-2	13	TRBV30	CAWSPFDTGELFF
many	TRBJ2-1	15	TRBV6-4	CASSDSSGGANEQFF
-	TRBJ1-1	16	TRBV7-9	CASSPRQGAQGTEAFF
once	TRBJ1-2	15	TRBV18	CASSPPSGPYYGYTF
-	TRBJ1-5	16	TRBV2	CASLDGDRGLNQPQHF
once	TRBJ2-2	17	TRBV11-2	CASSLRAQGVNTGELFF
-	TRBJ2-2	17	TRBV7-9	CASNPITSPTNTGELFF
-	TRBJ2-7	14	TRBV7-2	CASSFPGETYEQYF
-	TRBJ2-7	16	TRBV28	CASSYDLDGRSYEQYF
-	TRBJ1-1	15	TRBV10-2	CASSAGTGANTEAFF
-	TRBJ1-1	17	TRBV3-1/TRBV3-2	CASSQDLGGASAIEAFF
-	TRBJ1-1	14	TRBV4-3	CASREDTPGTEAFF
-	TRBJ2-2	16	TRBV3-1/TRBV3-2	CASSQQGTVYTGELFF
-	TRBJ1-1	14	TRBV6-6	CASKGQNLMTEAFF
-	TRBJ1-4	18	TRBV3-1/TRBV3-2	CASSTLGDIQQRDEKLFF
-	TRBJ1-3	16	TRBV5-6	CASSLGRVRGGNTIYF
-	TRBJ1-1	15	TRBV7-9	CASSRRLGEIGRAFF
-	TRBJ1-6	13	TRBV12-3/TRBV12-4	CASSFSGNSPLHF
-	TRBJ2-7	14	TRBV29-1	CSALPGLGSYEQYF
once	TRBJ1-5	15	TRBV19	CASSTIMGAAQPQHF
few	TRBJ1-1	12	TRBV18	CASSPETDEAFF
once	TRBJ2-1	15	TRBV6-5	CATQGGGLAGVRQFF
-	TRBJ2-7	15	TRBV11-2	CASSPPRVAFYEQYF
-	TRBJ1-1	16	TRBV7-9	CASSLGAGRSGTEAFF
-	TRBJ1-6	16	TRBV7-2	CASSLGPLPYNSPLHF
-	TRBJ1-4	15	TRBV7-9	CASSPRGRTNEKLFF
once	TRBJ2-7	14	TRBV5-1	CASSSGRGREEQYF
-	TRBJ2-7	15	TRBV6-5	CASSSWTSGRYEQYF
many	TRBJ1-4	14	TRBV18	CASSQGAGSEKLFF
once	TRBJ2-5	16	TRBV7-9	CASQVFPGGNQETQYF
-	TRBJ1-6	18	TRBV18	CASSPNPRQGARNSPLHF
-	TRBJ1-1	13	TRBV5-1	CASQISGETEAFF
-	TRBJ2-2	18	TRBV23-1	CASSQSEGWQDGTGELFF